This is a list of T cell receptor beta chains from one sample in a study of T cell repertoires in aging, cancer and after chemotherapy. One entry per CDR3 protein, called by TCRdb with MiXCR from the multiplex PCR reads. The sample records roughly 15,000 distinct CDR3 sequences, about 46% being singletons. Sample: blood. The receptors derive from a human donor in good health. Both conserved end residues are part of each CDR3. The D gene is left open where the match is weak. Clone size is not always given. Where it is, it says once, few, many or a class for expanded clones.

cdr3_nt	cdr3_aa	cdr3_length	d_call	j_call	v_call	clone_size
TGTGCCAGCAGTTTAAGGGCAGGGACCAACACTGAAGCTTTCTTT	CASSLRAGTNTEAFF	15	-	TRBJ1-1	TRBV12-3/TRBV12-4	once
TGTGCCAGCAGTTATTGGGGACAGGAGAGTGGCTACACCTTC	CASSYWGQESGYTF	14	TRBD1	TRBJ1-2	TRBV6-2/TRBV6-3	few
TGTGCCAGCAGCCCCCGGATGTACGAGCAGTACTTC	CASSPRMYEQYF	12	-	TRBJ2-7	TRBV7-4	-
TGTGCCAGCAGCCCGGCTGGGGGAGGGGGGGAAGAGACCCAGTACTTC	CASSPAGGGGEETQYF	16	-	TRBJ2-5	TRBV5-4	-
TGTGCCAGCAGTTACTCAAGACCCCAAGGAAGGGGTGAGCAGTTCTTC	CASSYSRPQGRGEQFF	16	-	TRBJ2-1	TRBV6-5	-
TGTGCCAGCAGGGGAGCGGGAGGTGTCCACGAGCAGTACTTC	CASRGAGGVHEQYF	14	-	TRBJ2-7	TRBV21-1	-
TGTGCCAGCTCAACACAAAGGGACAGTAGCGGGGAGCTGTTTTTT	CASSTQRDSSGELFF	15	TRBD1	TRBJ2-2	TRBV18	-
TGTGCCAGTAGTAGAGACAGGGGCCCTAACTATGGCTACACCTTC	CASSRDRGPNYGYTF	15	TRBD1	TRBJ1-2	TRBV19	once
TGCAGCGTCTCCGGACAGGGGGGGTCCTACGAGCAGTACTTC	CSVSGQGGSYEQYF	14	TRBD1	TRBJ2-7	TRBV29-1	-
TGTGCCAGTAGTTTGGGACTAGCGGACTACAATGAGCAGTTCTTC	CASSLGLADYNEQFF	15	TRBD2	TRBJ2-1	TRBV19	-
TGTGCCAGTAGTATATCATCGGGTAACACCGGGGAGCTGTTTTTT	CASSISSGNTGELFF	15	-	TRBJ2-2	TRBV19	-
TGTGCCAGCAGCCCGCTCCCCGGGACAGGGCCTTCCCGAGACGAGCAGTACTTC	CASSPLPGTGPSRDEQYF	18	TRBD1	TRBJ2-7	TRBV27	once
TGTGCCAGCTCACCACAAGACGAGCAGTACTTC	CASSPQDEQYF	11	-	TRBJ2-7	TRBV18	-
TGCAGCGTACACATGGACAGACGGTTGGCTCAGCCCCAGCATTTT	CSVHMDRRLAQPQHF	15	-	TRBJ1-5	TRBV29-1	few
TGCAGCGTTGTGAAGGGACTAGCGACAGATACGCAGTATTTT	CSVVKGLATDTQYF	14	TRBD2	TRBJ2-3	TRBV29-1	-
TGTGCCAGTAGTATAGACGGCAGGAAACCCACAGATACGCAGTATTTT	CASSIDGRKPTDTQYF	16	-	TRBJ2-3	TRBV19	-
TGTGCCAGCAGTCCCGTGGGAGGGCAAGAGACCCAGTACTTC	CASSPVGGQETQYF	14	TRBD2	TRBJ2-5	TRBV12-3/TRBV12-4	few
TGCAGCGTTGAAGCCCCGACAGGGTTCGACACCGGGGAGCTGTTTTTT	CSVEAPTGFDTGELFF	16	TRBD1	TRBJ2-2	TRBV29-1	medium-sized
TGTGCCAGCAGCCCCCCGAGGCCTACCCAGACCCAGTACTTC	CASSPPRPTQTQYF	14	-	TRBJ2-5	TRBV13	few
TGTGCCAGTAGTACCTCAACCAGGGGGTGGGTCACTGAAGCTTTCTTT	CASSTSTRGWVTEAFF	16	TRBD1	TRBJ1-1	TRBV19	-
TGTGCCAGCAGCTTGGTCCAGGGGAATACGCAGTATTTT	CASSLVQGNTQYF	13	-	TRBJ2-3	TRBV5-3	-
TGTGCCAGCAGTTACTCCATCCCTGGCTCAGGGGGGAATGAGCAGTTCTTC	CASSYSIPGSGGNEQFF	17	-	TRBJ2-1	TRBV6-6	few
TGCGCGACGACCCGGCGGTTGAGCTCCTACAATGAGCAGTTCTTC	CATTRRLSSYNEQFF	15	-	TRBJ2-1	TRBV6-5	-
TGTGCCAGTAGACTAAGTCTCTCTGGGGCCAACGTCCTGACTTTC	CASRLSLSGANVLTF	15	-	TRBJ2-6	TRBV19	few
TGTGCCAGCTGCTTGGCGTTCAGGGAGACCCAGTACTTC	CASCLAFRETQYF	13	-	TRBJ2-5	TRBV5-4	-
TGTGCCAGCAGACCGAGGGGGGTGGGGGCCAACGTCCTGACTTTC	CASRPRGVGANVLTF	15	-	TRBJ2-6	TRBV5-6	few
TGTGCCAGCAGTCGCCGGGGGCTTGGAGAGACCCAGTACTTC	CASSRRGLGETQYF	14	-	TRBJ2-5	TRBV12-3/TRBV12-4	-
TGTGCCAGCAGTTTCCACAGGGGCTCTGGGGCCAACGTCCTGACTTTC	CASSFHRGSGANVLTF	16	TRBD1	TRBJ2-6	TRBV27	-
TGTGCCTGGAGTATTACAGGGGGCCGTGGGATACAGACCCAGTACTTC	CAWSITGGRGIQTQYF	16	TRBD1	TRBJ2-5	TRBV30	-
TGTGCCAGCAGATCTAACAGGGGTAGGACCGGGGAGCTGTTTTTT	CASRSNRGRTGELFF	15	TRBD1	TRBJ2-2	TRBV12-3/TRBV12-4	-
TGTGCCAGCAGTGAATGGCAGGGAGAAGAGACCCAGTACTTC	CASSEWQGEETQYF	14	-	TRBJ2-5	TRBV6-1	-